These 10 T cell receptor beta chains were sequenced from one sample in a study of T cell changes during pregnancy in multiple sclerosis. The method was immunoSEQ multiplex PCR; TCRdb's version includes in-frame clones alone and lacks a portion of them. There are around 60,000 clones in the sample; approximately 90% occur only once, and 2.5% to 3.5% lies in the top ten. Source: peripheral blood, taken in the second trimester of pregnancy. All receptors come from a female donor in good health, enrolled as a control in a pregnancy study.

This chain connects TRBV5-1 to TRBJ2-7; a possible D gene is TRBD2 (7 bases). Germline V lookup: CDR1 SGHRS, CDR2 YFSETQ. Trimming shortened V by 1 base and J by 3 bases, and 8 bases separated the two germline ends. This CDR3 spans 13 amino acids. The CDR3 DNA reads TGCGCCAGCAGCTTGAGGGGGGGCTACGAGCAGTACTTC. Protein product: CASSLRGGYEQYF.

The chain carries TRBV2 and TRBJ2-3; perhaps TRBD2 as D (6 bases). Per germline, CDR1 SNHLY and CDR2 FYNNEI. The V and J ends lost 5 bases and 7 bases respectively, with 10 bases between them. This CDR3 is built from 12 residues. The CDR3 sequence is CASSSGRNTQYF. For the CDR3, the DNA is TGTGCCAGCAGTTCAGGGAGGAATACGCAGTATTTT.

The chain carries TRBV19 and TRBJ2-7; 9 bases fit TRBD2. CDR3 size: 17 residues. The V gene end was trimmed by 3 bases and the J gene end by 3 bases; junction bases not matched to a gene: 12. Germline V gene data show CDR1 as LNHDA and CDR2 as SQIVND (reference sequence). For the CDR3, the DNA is TGTGCCAGTAGTATGGGGGTCGGGACTAGCACCGTCTACGAGCAGTACTTC. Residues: CASSMGVGTSTVYEQYF.

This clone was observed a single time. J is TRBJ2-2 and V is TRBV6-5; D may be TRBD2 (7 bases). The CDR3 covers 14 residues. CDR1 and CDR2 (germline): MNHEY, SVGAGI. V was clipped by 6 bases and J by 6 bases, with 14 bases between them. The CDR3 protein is CASRRMGGPGELFF. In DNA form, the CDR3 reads TGTGCCAGCAGGCGAATGGGGGGGCCCGGGGAGCTGTTTTTT.

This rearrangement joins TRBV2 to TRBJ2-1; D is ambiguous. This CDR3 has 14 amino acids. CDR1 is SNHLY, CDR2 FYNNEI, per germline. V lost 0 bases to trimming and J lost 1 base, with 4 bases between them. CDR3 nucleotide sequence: TGTGCCAGCAGTGAAGCGAGGTCCTACAATGAGCAGTTCTTC. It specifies CASSEARSYNEQFF. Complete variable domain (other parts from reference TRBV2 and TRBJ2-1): EPEVTQTPSHQVTQMGQEVILRCVPISNHLYFYWYRQILGQKVEFLVSFYNNEISEKSEIFDDQFSVERPDGSNFTLKIRSTKLEDSAMYFCASSEARSYNEQFFGPGTRLTVL.

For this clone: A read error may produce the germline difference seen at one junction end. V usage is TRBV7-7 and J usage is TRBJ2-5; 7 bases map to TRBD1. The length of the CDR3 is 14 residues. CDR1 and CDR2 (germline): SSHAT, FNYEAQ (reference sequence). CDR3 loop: CASSPTGAEETQYF. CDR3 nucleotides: TGTGCTAGCAGTCCCACAGGGGCGGAAGAGACCCAGTACTTC.

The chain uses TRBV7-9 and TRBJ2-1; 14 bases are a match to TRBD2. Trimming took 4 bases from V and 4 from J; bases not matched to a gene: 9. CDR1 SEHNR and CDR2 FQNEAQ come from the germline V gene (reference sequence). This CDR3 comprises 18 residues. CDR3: CASSSTSGRAKGYNEQFF. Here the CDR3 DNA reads TGTGCCAGCAGCTCGACTAGCGGGAGGGCCAAGGGGTACAATGAGCAGTTCTTC.

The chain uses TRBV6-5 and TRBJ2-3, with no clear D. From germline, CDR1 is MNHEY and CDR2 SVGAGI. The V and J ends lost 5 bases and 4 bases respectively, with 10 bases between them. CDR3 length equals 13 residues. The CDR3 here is CASSPPWPDTQYF. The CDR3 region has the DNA TGTGCCAGCAGTCCCCCGTGGCCAGATACGCAGTATTTT.

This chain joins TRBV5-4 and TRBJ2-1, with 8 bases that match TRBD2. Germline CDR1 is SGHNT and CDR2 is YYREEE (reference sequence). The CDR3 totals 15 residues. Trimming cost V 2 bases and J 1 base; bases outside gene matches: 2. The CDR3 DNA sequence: TGTGCCAGCAGCTTAGGGACTAGTTCCTACAATGAGCAGTTCTTC. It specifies CASSLGTSSYNEQFF.

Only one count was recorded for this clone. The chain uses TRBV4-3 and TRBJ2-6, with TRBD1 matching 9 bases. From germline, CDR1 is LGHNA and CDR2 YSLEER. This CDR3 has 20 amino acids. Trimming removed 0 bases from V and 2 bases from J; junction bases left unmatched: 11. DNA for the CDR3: TGCGCCAGCAGCCAAGACCCCCCCCGTGGACAGGGGCCTGGGGCCAACGTCCTGACTTTC. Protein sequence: CASSQDPPRGQGPGANVLTF.